This TCR beta chain was identified in a study of shared clonotypes between healthy human individuals. Methods used by the authors: Filtering differed for immunoSEQ, which gave only junction sequences without quality scores. Sequencing was performed with immunoSEQ multiplex PCR; in TCRdb, only in-frame clones are kept and a portion is missing. V and J calls and clone size come straight from that table; D and trimming were deduced from the DNA. There are 2 million to 3 million clones in the sample; roughly 92% occur only once, and 0.14% lies in the top ten. The ends were cut back, 2 bases at V and 8 bases at J, with 7 bases in the middle. Per germline, CDR1 GTSNPN and CDR2 SVGIG (reference sequence). The CDR3 is 11 residues long.

This clonotype was sampled from a man between 18 and 29 years old in good health. J is TRBJ2-1 and V is TRBV30; D uncertain. The sequencing sample was made of naive CD4+ T cells sorted from blood. The subset: CD45RA+ positively selected. The CDR3 DNA reads TGTGCCTGGAGTAGGTGGGATGAGCAGTTCTTC. The encoded protein is CAWSRWDEQFF. The variable domain in full, with the rest retrieved from reference TRBV30 and TRBJ2-1, is SQTIHQWPATLVQPVGSPLSLECTVEGTSNPNLYWYRQAAGRGLQLLFYSVGIGQISSEVPQNLSASRPQDRQFILSSKKLLLSDSGFYLCAWSRWDEQFFGPGTRLTVL.